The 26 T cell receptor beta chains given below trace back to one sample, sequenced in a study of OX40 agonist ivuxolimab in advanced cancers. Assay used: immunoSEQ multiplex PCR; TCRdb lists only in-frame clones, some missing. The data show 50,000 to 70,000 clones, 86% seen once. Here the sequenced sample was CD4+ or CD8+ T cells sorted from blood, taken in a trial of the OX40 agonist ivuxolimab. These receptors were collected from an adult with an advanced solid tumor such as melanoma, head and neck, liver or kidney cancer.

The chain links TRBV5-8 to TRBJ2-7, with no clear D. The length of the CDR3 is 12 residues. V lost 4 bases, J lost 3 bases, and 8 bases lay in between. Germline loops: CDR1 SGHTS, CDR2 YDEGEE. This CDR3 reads CASSPWSYEQYF. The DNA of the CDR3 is TGTGCCAGCAGCCCCTGGAGCTACGAGCAGTACTTC.

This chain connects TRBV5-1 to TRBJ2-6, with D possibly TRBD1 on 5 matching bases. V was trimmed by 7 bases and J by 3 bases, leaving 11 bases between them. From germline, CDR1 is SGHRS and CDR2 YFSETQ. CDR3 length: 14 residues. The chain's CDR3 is CASGGASGANVLTF. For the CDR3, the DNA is TGCGCCAGCGGTGGGGCAAGTGGGGCCAACGTCCTGACTTTC.

The DNA of the CDR3 is TGTGCCATCAGTGGCCTCACGGGAGATGAGCAGTTCTTC. It is translated as CAISGLTGDEQFF. The rearrangement joins TRBV10-3 to TRBJ2-1; D is possibly TRBD2 (6 bases). The CDR3 has 13 amino acids. The V gene lost 4 bases and the J gene lost 8 bases, with 12 bases spanning the gap. CDR1 and CDR2 from the germline V gene are ENHRY and SYGVKD.

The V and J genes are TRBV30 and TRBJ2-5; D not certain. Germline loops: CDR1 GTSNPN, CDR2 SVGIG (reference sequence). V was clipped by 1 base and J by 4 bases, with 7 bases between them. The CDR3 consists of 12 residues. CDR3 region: CAWSEQRETQYF. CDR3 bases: TGTGCCTGGAGTGAACAGAGAGAGACCCAGTACTTC.

CDR3 DNA sequence: TGTGCCAGCAGCGTATCCGGGCAAAAAGAGACCCAGTACTTC. This codes for CASSVSGQKETQYF. The chain has TRBV9 and TRBJ2-5; D uncertain. Germline CDR1 is SGDLS and CDR2 is YYNGEE. Trimming cost V 1 base and J 3 bases, with 10 bases left between them. The CDR3 loop spans 14 amino acids.

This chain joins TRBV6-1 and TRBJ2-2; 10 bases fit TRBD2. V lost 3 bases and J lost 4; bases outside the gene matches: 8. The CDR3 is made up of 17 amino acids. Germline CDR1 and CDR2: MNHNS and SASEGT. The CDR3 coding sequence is TGTGCCAGCAGTGATGGACTAGCGGTCAGGATCACCGGGGAGCTGTTTTTT. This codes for CASSDGLAVRITGELFF.

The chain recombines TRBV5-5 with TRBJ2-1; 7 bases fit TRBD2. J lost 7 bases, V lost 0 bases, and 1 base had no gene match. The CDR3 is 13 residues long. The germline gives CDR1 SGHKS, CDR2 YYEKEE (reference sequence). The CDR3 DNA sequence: TGTGCCAGCAGCTTGGTTAGCGGGAATGAGCAGTTCTTC. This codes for CASSLVSGNEQFF.

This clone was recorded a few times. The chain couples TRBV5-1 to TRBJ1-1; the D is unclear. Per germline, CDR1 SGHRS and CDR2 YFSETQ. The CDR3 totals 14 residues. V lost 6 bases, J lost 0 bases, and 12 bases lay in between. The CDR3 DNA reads TGCGCCAGCAAGTTGCAGGTCTTGAACACTGAAGCTTTCTTT. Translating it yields CASKLQVLNTEAFF.

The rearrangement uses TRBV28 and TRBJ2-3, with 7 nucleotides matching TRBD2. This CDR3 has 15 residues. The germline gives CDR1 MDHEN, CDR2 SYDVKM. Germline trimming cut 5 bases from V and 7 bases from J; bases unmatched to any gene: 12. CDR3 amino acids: CASSPAGGSLYTQYF. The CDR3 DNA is TGTGCCAGCAGTCCCGCAGGCGGGAGTCTGTATACGCAGTATTTT.

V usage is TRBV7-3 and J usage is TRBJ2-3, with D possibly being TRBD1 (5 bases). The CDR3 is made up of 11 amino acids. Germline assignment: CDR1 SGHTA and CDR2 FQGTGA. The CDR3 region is CDRSQEDTQYF. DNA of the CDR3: TGTGACAGGAGCCAGGAAGATACGCAGTATTTT. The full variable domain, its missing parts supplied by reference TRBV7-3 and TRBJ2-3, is GAGVSQTPSNKVTEKGKYVELRCDPISGHTALYWYRQSLGQGPEFLIYFQGTGAADDSGLPNDRFFAVRPEGSVSTLKIQRTERGDSAVYLCDRSQEDTQYFGPGTRLTVL.

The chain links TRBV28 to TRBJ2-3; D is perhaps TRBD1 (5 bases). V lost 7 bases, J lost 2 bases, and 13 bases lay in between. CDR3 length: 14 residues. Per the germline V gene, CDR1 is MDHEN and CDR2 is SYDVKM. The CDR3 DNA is TGTGCCAGCAAGGGGCTCGGTTTCACAGATACGCAGTATTTT. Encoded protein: CASKGLGFTDTQYF.

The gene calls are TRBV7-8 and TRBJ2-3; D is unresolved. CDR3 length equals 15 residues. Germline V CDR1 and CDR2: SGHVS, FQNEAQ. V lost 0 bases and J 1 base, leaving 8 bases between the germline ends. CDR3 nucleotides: TGTGCCAGCAGCTTAGCTGCGGTTGGCACAGATACGCAGTATTTT. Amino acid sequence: CASSLAAVGTDTQYF.

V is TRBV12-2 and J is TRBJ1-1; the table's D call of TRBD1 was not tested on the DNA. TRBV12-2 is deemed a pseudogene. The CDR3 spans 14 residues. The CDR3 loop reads CASRHRDRVTEAFF. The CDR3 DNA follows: TGTGCAAGTCGCCACCGGGACAGGGTCACTGAAGCTTTCTTT.

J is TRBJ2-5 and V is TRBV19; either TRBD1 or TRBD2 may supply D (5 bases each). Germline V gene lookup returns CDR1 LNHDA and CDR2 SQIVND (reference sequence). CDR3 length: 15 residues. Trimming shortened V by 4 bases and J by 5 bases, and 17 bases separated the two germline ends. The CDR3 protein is CASSKGTTLGETQYF. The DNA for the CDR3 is TGTGCCAGTAGTAAGGGGACCACCCTTGGGGAGACCCAGTACTTC. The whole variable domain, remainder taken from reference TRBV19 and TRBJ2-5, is DGGITQSPKYLFRKEGQNVTLSCEQNLNHDAMYWYRQDPGQGLRLIYYSQIVNDFQKGDIAEGYSVSREKKESFPLTVTSAQKNPTAFYLCASSKGTTLGETQYFGPGTRLLVL.

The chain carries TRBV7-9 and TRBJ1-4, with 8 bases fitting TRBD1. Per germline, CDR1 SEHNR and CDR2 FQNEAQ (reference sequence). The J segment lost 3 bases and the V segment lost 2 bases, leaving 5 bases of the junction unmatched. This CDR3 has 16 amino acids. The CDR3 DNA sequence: TGTGCCAGCAGCTTACTCTTGACAGGGGCTAATGAAAAACTGTTTTTT. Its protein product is CASSLLLTGANEKLFF.

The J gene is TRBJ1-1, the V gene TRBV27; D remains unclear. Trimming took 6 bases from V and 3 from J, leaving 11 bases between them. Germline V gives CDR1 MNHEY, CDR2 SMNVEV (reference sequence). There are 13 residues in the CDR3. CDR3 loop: CASRKGFDTEAFF. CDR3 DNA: TGTGCCAGCAGGAAGGGCTTTGACACTGAAGCTTTCTTT.

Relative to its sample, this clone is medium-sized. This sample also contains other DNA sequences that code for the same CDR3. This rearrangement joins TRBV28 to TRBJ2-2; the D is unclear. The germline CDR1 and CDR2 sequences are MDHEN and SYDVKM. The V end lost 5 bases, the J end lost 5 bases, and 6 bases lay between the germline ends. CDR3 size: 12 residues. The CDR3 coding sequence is TGTGCCAGCAGTACCCCGACCGGGGAGCTGTTTTTT. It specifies CASSTPTGELFF.

The CDR3 loop reads CASRTGGTDTQYF. The CDR3 nucleotides are TGTGCCAGCAGAACGGGAGGTACAGATACGCAGTATTTT. The chain joins TRBV11-1 to TRBJ2-3; 7 positions match TRBD2. The junction had 3 bases not matched to a gene; V was cut back by 6 bases and J by 3 bases. Looked up from germline, CDR1 is SGHAT and CDR2 is FQDESV (reference sequence). The CDR3 is 13 amino acids.

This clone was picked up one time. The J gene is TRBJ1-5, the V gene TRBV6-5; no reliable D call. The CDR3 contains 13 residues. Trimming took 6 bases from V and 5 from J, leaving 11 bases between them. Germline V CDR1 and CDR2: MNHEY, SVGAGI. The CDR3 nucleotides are TGTGCCAGCAGCGCTAGCTTCGATCAGCCCCAGCATTTT. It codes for CASSASFDQPQHF.

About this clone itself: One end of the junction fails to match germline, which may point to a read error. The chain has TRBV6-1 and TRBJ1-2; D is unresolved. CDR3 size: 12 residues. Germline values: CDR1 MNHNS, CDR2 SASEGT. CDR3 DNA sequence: TGTGCCAGCAGGTTAGGAGGCACCAGTCACAGATTC. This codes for CASRLGGTSHRF.

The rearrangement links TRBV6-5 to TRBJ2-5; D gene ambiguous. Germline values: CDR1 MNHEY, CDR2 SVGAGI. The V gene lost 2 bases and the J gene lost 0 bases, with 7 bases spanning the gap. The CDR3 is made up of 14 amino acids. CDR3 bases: TGTGCCAGCAGTTACCAATACAACCAAGAGACCCAGTACTTC. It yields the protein CASSYQYNQETQYF.

In DNA, the CDR3 is TGTGCCAGCAGCCAACGTGGCGAGTATGCTAACTATGGCTACACCTTC. This sequence encodes CASSQRGEYANYGYTF. The rearrangement links TRBV4-2 to TRBJ1-2; no clear D gene. The V and J ends lost 2 bases and 0 bases respectively, with 13 bases between them. Germline CDR1 reads LGHNA; CDR2 reads YNFKEQ. The CDR3 totals 16 residues.

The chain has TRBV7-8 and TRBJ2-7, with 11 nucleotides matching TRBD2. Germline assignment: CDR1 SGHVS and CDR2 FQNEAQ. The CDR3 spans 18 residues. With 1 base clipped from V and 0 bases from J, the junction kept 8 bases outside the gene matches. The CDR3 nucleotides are TGTGCCAGCAGCTTAGTCCTAGCGGGAGGTCCGGCCTCCTACGAGCAGTACTTC. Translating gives CASSLVLAGGPASYEQYF.

In DNA form, the CDR3 reads TGTGCCAGCAGCGCGAGGGACAGGAGAAGGACTGAAGCTTTCTTT. It translates to CASSARDRRRTEAFF. The chain carries TRBV7-8 and TRBJ1-1, with 8 nucleotides matching TRBD1. Trimming removed 5 bases from V and 5 bases from J; junction bases left unmatched: 10. The CDR3 is 15 residues long. CDR1 is SGHVS, CDR2 FQNEAQ, per germline.

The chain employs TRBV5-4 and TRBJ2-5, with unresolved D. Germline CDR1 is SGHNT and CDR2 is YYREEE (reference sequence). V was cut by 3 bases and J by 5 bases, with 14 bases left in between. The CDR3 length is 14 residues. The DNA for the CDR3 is TGTGCCAGCAGCTATGAGGCCTCACGGGAGACCCAGTACTTC. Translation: CASSYEASRETQYF. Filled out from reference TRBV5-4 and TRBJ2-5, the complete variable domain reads ETGVTQSPTHLIKTRGQQVTLRCSSQSGHNTVSWYQQALGQGPQFIFQYYREEENGRGNFPPRFSGLQFPNYSSELNVNALELDDSALYLCASSYEASRETQYFGPGTRLLVL.

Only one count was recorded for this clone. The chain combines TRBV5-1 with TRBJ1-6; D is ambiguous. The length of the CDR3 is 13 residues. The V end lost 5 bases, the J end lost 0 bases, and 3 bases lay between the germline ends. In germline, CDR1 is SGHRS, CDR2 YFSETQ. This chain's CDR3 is CASSFSYNSPLHF. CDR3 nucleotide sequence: TGCGCCAGCAGTTTCTCCTATAATTCACCCCTCCACTTT.